The clone carrying this T cell receptor beta chain was seen a handful of times. Its antigen remains unknown. V lost 0 bases, J lost 7 bases, and 8 bases stayed unmatched. The CDR3 is 17 residues long. The germline CDR1 and CDR2 sequences are LGHNA and YSLEER. The data originate from a study of T-cell memory formation after mild COVID-19. Study in general: For the most part, TCR clusters were specific to one donor. Notes on the study in general: Several responding clones turned up in pre-infection memory, indicating that cross-reactive memory may have taken part.

Barcoded TCR alpha and TCR beta cDNA libraries with UMIs came from 5'RACE using constant-segment primers. TCRdb analysed the 5' RACE reads with MiXCR anew, one entry per CDR3 protein. The sample lists about 280,000 distinct CDR3 sequences; under 8.5% were seen once. This receptor was identified in a man between 18 and 35 years old who had mild COVID-19 (a few samples of this study predate the infection). Cell type and time point are not known. The chain employs TRBV4-3 and TRBJ1-6; 8 positions agree with TRBD1. The sequencing sample was made of PBMCs or a T cell subset sorted from them (not recorded which). The CDR3 loop is CASSQDKDRVPNSPLHF. In DNA form, the CDR3 reads TGCGCCAGCAGCCAAGATAAGGACAGGGTGCCCAATTCACCCCTCCACTTT.